This TCR beta chain was identified during a study of T cells in Graves' hyperthyroidism and ophthalmopathy. Germline CDR1 MNHNS, CDR2 SASEGT. Trimming removed 5 bases at V and 6 bases at J, with 31 bases between. The CDR3 has 19 residues. Template material for amplifying TCR beta CDR3 regions consisted of RNA transcripts. HTBI primers were the set used in a first-round RT-PCR of the TCR CDR3. TCRdb ran MiXCR on the multiplex PCR reads and lists one entry per CDR3 protein. Counted here are approximately 500,000 distinct CDR3 sequences, roughly 46% occurring once; the ten biggest clones make up around 7.7%. With regard to this clonotype: Its matching antigen is unknown.

Study-wide findings and caveats: Most clonotypes expanded in the thyroid (above 0.001) were also present in blood.

Graves' hyperthyroidism showing no ophthalmopathy progression within 18 months was considered stable. Disease duration under 2 months; hyperthyroidism patients were aged 18 to 65. Researchers barred patients who had uncontrolled infection, other autoimmune disease, pregnancy or lactation. The sequenced material came from peripheral blood or thyroid tissue (not recorded which). The TCR comes from a woman aged 18-29 years with Graves' hyperthyroidism. V is TRBV6-1 and J is TRBJ1-2, with TRBD1 as a possible D gene (5 bases). The CDR3 loop reads CASSPRLAEWTEGRDGYTF. CDR3 nucleotide sequence: TGTGCCAGCAGTCCTAGACTAGCGGAATGGACCGAGGGGAGGGATGGCTACACCTTC.